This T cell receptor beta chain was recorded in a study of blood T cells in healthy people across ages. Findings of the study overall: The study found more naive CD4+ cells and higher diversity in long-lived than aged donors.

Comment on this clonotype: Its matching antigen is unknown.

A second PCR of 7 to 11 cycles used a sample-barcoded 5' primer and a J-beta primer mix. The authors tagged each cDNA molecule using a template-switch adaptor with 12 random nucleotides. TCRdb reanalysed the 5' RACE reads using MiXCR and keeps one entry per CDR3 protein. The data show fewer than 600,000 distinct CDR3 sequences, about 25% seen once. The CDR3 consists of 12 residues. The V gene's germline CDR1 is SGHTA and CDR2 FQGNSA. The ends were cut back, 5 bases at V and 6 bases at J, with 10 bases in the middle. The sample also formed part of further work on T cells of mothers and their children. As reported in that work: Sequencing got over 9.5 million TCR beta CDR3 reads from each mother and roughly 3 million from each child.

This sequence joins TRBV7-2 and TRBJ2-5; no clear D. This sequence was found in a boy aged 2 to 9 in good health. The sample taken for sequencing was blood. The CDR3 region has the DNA TGTGCCAGCAGCATCCCGCCCCAGACCCAGTACTTC. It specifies CASSIPPQTQYF. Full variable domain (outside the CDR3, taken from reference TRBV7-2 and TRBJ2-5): GAGVSQSPSNKVTEKGKDVELRCDPISGHTALYWYRQSLGQGLEFLIYFQGNSAPDKSGLPSDRFSAERTGGSVSTLTIQRTQQEDSAVYLCASSIPPQTQYFGPGTRLLVL.